These 29 T cell receptor beta chains share one sample of origin, sequenced in a study of vaccination effects on CD4 cells after COVID-19. Sequenced by immunoSEQ multiplex PCR; TCRdb stores in-frame clones only, minus some. This table has fewer than 75,000 clones, roughly 80% appearing once. Antigens of these TCRs are unknown. Culture lasted approximately 10 days before CD4+ T cell isolation. As their vaccination, participants received two doses of either BNT162b2 or mRNA-1273. This material consisted of CD4+ T cells from PBMCs cultured without peptide, taken after COVID-19 vaccination. These receptors all come from a human donor who received a COVID-19 vaccine.

The chain links TRBV12-3 or TRBV12-4 to TRBJ1-1; D is undetermined. This CDR3 is built from 12 residues. Trimming stripped 6 bases from V and 0 bases from J, with 5 bases between. The CDR3 bases are TGTGCCAGCAGGGCCATGAACACTGAAGCTTTCTTT. Protein: CASRAMNTEAFF.

The chain links TRBV23-1 to TRBJ2-7; D is uncertain. TRBV23-1 is filed as an ORF, its function uncertain. The V gene lost 6 bases and the J gene lost 7 bases, with 10 bases spanning the gap. The CDR3 has 11 residues. The CDR3 region has the DNA TGCGCCAGCAGGGGATTGGGGGAGCAGTACGTC. Amino acids: CASRGLGEQYV.

The V call is TRBV24-1, the J call TRBJ2-5, with unresolved D. Deletions cut 3 bases from V and 2 bases from J, with 9 bases between. The germline V gene encodes CDR1 KGHDR and CDR2 SFDVKD. There are 14 residues in the CDR3. The CDR3 sequence is CATSDTRRQETQYF. CDR3 nucleotides: TGTGCCACCAGTGATACCCGCCGGCAAGAGACCCAGTACTTC.

The V gene is TRBV5-1, the J gene TRBJ2-5; D possibly corresponds to TRBD1 (5 bases). Germline V gene lookup returns CDR1 SGHRS and CDR2 YFSETQ. The CDR3 has 15 residues. The V and J ends lost 4 bases and 2 bases respectively, with 15 bases between them. CDR3 sequence: CASSITGDPQETQYF. In nucleotides, the CDR3 is TGCGCCAGCAGCATAACAGGCGATCCACAAGAGACCCAGTACTTC.

The J gene is TRBJ2-3, the V gene TRBV5-1; D is ambiguous. Trimming left V 3 bases short and J 3 bases short, with 2 bases between. There are 11 residues in the CDR3. Germline CDR1 reads SGHRS; CDR2 reads YFSETQ. This CDR3 is CASSWTDTQYF. CDR3 coding DNA: TGCGCCAGCAGCTGGACAGATACGCAGTATTTT.

The rearrangement joins TRBV20-1 to TRBJ2-2, with no clear D. The V gene lost 3 bases and the J gene lost 4 bases, with 12 bases spanning the gap. The CDR3 length is 14 residues. Germline V gives CDR1 DFQATT, CDR2 SNEGSKA (reference sequence). CDR3 loop: CSASRSKGTGELFF. CDR3 DNA: TGCAGTGCTAGTCGGAGCAAGGGCACCGGGGAGCTGTTTTTT.

V gene TRBV6-5 combines with J gene TRBJ1-4; D gene uncertain. V was cut by 0 bases and J by 5 bases, with 13 bases left in between. Germline V gives CDR1 MNHEY, CDR2 SVGAGI. The CDR3 length is 16 residues. The CDR3 loop is CASSYSRPSGNEKLFF. Here the CDR3 DNA reads TGTGCCAGCAGTTACTCAAGGCCTTCGGGGAATGAAAAACTGTTTTTT.

The rearrangement links TRBV2 to TRBJ2-5; tentatively, D is TRBD2 (5 bases). This CDR3 contains 14 residues. V shed 5 bases and J shed 2 bases, with 12 bases lying between them. Germline CDR1 SNHLY, CDR2 FYNNEI. The CDR3 region is CASSPDWDQETQYF. CDR3 in DNA: TGTGCCAGCAGTCCGGACTGGGATCAAGAGACCCAGTACTTC.

The chain links TRBV5-1 to TRBJ2-1; possibly TRBD1 or TRBD2 for D (5 bases each). V shed 0 bases and J shed 4 bases, with 14 bases lying between them. This CDR3 has 16 residues. Per germline, CDR1 SGHRS and CDR2 YFSETQ. The CDR3 here is CASSLVGIGAYNEQFF. The CDR3 bases are TGCGCCAGCAGCTTGGTCGGGATTGGGGCTTACAATGAGCAGTTCTTC. Together with reference TRBV5-1 and TRBJ2-1, the CDR3 gives the full variable domain: KAGVTQTPRYLIKTRGQQVTLSCSPISGHRSVSWYQQTPGQGLQFLFEYFSETQRNKGNFPGRFSGRQFSNSRSEMNVSTLELGDSALYLCASSLVGIGAYNEQFFGPGTRLTVL.

This clone is a singleton in its sample. The chain combines TRBV28 with TRBJ2-1; 9 nucleotides align to TRBD1. CDR1 MDHEN and CDR2 SYDVKM come from the germline V gene. V dropped 4 bases and J dropped 4; count of bases not matched to a gene: 8. This CDR3 has 16 amino acids. The CDR3 DNA reads TGTGCCAGCAGTTATCCCGGGACAGGGTTTTACAATGAGCAGTTCTTC. This encodes CASSYPGTGFYNEQFF.

The V gene is TRBV7-2, the J gene TRBJ1-2, with D possibly being TRBD1 (6 bases). Trimming shortened V by 1 base and J by 8 bases, and 14 bases separated the two germline ends. This CDR3 contains 14 residues. CDR1 is SGHTA, CDR2 FQGNSA, per germline. The chain's CDR3 is CASSLVAGALGYTF. The DNA of the CDR3 is TGTGCCAGCAGCTTAGTAGCAGGGGCATTAGGCTACACCTTC.

This clone was seen more than once but under ten times. The V and J genes are TRBV7-3 and TRBJ1-4; no definite D call. The CDR3 covers 15 residues. V lost 1 base and J 8 bases, leaving 14 bases between the germline ends. Germline V gives CDR1 SGHTA, CDR2 FQGTGA. CDR3 nucleotides: TGTGCCAGCAGCTTAATGTTCGGGATCAGAGAAAAACTGTTTTTT. As protein: CASSLMFGIREKLFF.

The rearrangement links TRBV18 to TRBJ1-1, with unresolved D. Trimming took off 2 bases at V and 0 bases at J, with 13 bases between the two ends. This CDR3 has 16 residues. Germline lookup yields CDR1 KGHSH and CDR2 LQKENI. For the CDR3, the DNA is TGTGCCAGCTCACCATCCCTTCTGGGCTTGAACACTGAAGCTTTCTTT. This sequence encodes CASSPSLLGLNTEAFF.

The rearrangement uses TRBV6-4 and TRBJ2-4; D is possibly TRBD1 (7 bases). Trimming removed 10 bases at V and 3 bases at J, with 28 bases between. The CDR3 sequence is 18 residues long. CDR1 is MRHNA and CDR2 is SNTAGT in the germline V gene. The CDR3 loop is CATNKKQGGDGVKNIQYF. CDR3 DNA sequence: TGTGCCACCAATAAAAAGCAGGGGGGCGACGGGGTCAAAAACATTCAGTACTTC.

The rearrangement joins TRBV6-1 to TRBJ2-3, with TRBD2 identical over 7 bases. From germline, CDR1 is MNHNS and CDR2 SASEGT. J gave up 1 base and V 2 bases, and 6 bases lay outside the gene matches. The CDR3 sequence is 16 residues long. For the CDR3, the DNA is TGTGCCAGCAGTGAACGGGGAGGGGTTCGCACAGATACGCAGTATTTT. Its protein product is CASSERGGVRTDTQYF.

The chain couples TRBV5-1 to TRBJ1-2; TRBD1 aligns across 10 bases. The ends lost 5 bases at V and 4 bases at J; junction bases unmatched: 8. CDR3 size: 15 residues. Germline values: CDR1 SGHRS, CDR2 YFSETQ. The CDR3 is CASSSGTGVSYGYTF. CDR3 in DNA: TGCGCCAGCAGTTCCGGGACAGGGGTCAGCTATGGCTACACCTTC.

The rearrangement joins TRBV5-1 to TRBJ2-3; possible D gene TRBD1, 5 bases. With 0 bases removed from V and 3 bases from J, the gap between germline ends came to 14 bases. Looked up from germline, CDR1 is SGHRS and CDR2 is YFSETQ. The CDR3 is made up of 16 amino acids. The CDR3 DNA is TGCGCCAGCAGCTTGGAAGGGGAACTACGGACAGATACGCAGTATTTT. Amino acid sequence: CASSLEGELRTDTQYF.

This chain's CDR3 is CASRGQMYNSPLHF. The CDR3 coding sequence is TGTGCCAGCAGAGGACAGATGTATAATTCACCCCTCCACTTT. The chain joins TRBV5-6 to TRBJ1-6, with D possibly matching TRBD1 (6 bases). Trimming cost V 5 bases and J 4 bases, with 10 bases left between them. The CDR3 has 14 amino acids. In germline, CDR1 is SGHDT, CDR2 YYEEEE.

V and J are TRBV19 and TRBJ1-5, with 8 positions matching TRBD1. In germline, CDR1 is LNHDA, CDR2 SQIVND (reference sequence). The CDR3 contains 15 residues. V dropped 5 bases and J dropped 0; count of bases not matched to a gene: 3. CDR3 DNA sequence: TGTGCCAGTAGTGCGACAGGGGATAGCAATCAGCCCCAGCATTTT. Its translation is CASSATGDSNQPQHF. Filled out from reference TRBV19 and TRBJ1-5, the complete variable domain reads DGGITQSPKYLFRKEGQNVTLSCEQNLNHDAMYWYRQDPGQGLRLIYYSQIVNDFQKGDIAEGYSVSREKKESFPLTVTSAQKNPTAFYLCASSATGDSNQPQHFGDGTRLSIL.

The J gene is TRBJ1-4, the V gene TRBV4-1, with 9 bases lining up with TRBD1. The germline gives CDR1 MGHRA, CDR2 YSYEKL. The CDR3 length is 18 residues. The J segment lost 7 bases and the V segment lost 0 bases, leaving 12 bases of the junction unmatched. In DNA, the CDR3 is TGCGCCAGCAGCCAAGATCGGGACAGGGCACGGTATGGTGAAAAACTGTTTTTT. Amino acid sequence: CASSQDRDRARYGEKLFF.

J is TRBJ2-2 and V is TRBV3-1 (or the pseudogene TRBV3-2); D is ambiguous. The CDR3 is made up of 14 amino acids. CDR1 and CDR2 (germline): LGHDT, YNNKEL (reference sequence). V shed 5 bases and J shed 1 base, with 8 bases lying between them. CDR3 DNA sequence: TGTGCCAGCAGCTACAGACAGAACACCGGGGAGCTGTTTTTT. Encoded protein: CASSYRQNTGELFF.

The chain couples TRBV7-9 to TRBJ2-4; a weak D match, TRBD2 (5 bases). Germline assignment: CDR1 SEHNR and CDR2 FQNEAQ (reference sequence). CDR3 length equals 14 residues. V dropped 3 bases and J dropped 0 bases, with 6 bases sitting between them. The CDR3 loop is CASSLGVAKNIQYF. The DNA for the CDR3 is TGTGCCAGCAGCTTGGGAGTAGCCAAAAACATTCAGTACTTC.

The rearrangement joins TRBV5-1 to TRBJ2-3; TRBD1 might be the D (6 bases). Trimming took 0 bases from V and 0 from J, leaving 14 bases between them. This CDR3 is built from 17 residues. Germline V gene data show CDR1 as SGHRS and CDR2 as YFSETQ. CDR3 sequence: CASSLAPRGPSTDTQYF. DNA of the CDR3: TGCGCCAGCAGCTTGGCCCCCAGGGGTCCGAGCACAGATACGCAGTATTTT.

V usage is TRBV6-5 and J usage is TRBJ2-2, with D perhaps assigned TRBD1 or TRBD2 (6 bases each). Germline lookup yields CDR1 MNHEY and CDR2 SVGAGI. V lost 7 bases to trimming and J lost 2 bases, with 8 bases between them. The CDR3 has 13 amino acids. CDR3 DNA: TGTGCCAGCAAGGGGGGAAACACCGGGGAGCTGTTTTTT. Its protein product is CASKGGNTGELFF.

The chain uses TRBV20-1 and TRBJ2-7; D not resolved. The CDR3 has 11 residues. Looked up from germline, CDR1 is DFQATT and CDR2 is SNEGSKA (reference sequence). Trimming pared 8 bases from V and 2 bases from J, leaving 10 bases between. For the CDR3, the DNA is TGCAGTCCCGGACGGACCTACGAGCAGTACGTC. It yields the protein CSPGRTYEQYV.

V usage is TRBV18 and J usage is TRBJ2-1; D tentatively fits TRBD1 or TRBD2 (5 bases each). V lost 4 bases to trimming and J lost 7 bases, with 14 bases between them. In germline, CDR1 is KGHSH, CDR2 LQKENI. The CDR3 runs 14 residues. CDR3 protein: CASSLGLQGNEQFF. In DNA, the CDR3 is TGTGCCAGCTCACTCGGACTTCAGGGAAATGAGCAGTTCTTC.

There are a few counts of this clone. The V and J genes are TRBV12-3 or TRBV12-4 and TRBJ2-1, with a possible D match to TRBD1 (5 bases). V was clipped by 6 bases and J by 5 bases, with 11 bases between them. There are 13 residues in the CDR3. The CDR3 loop is CASRNTGHNEQFF. The CDR3 region has the DNA TGTGCCAGCAGAAATACAGGTCACAATGAGCAGTTCTTC.

This rearrangement joins TRBV3-1 (or the pseudogene TRBV3-2) to TRBJ2-3; the D gene could be TRBD1 or TRBD2 (5 bases each). CDR1 and CDR2 from the germline V gene are LGHDT and YNNKEL (reference sequence). Between the trimmed V and J ends, which lost 1 base and 4 bases, there was a span of 15 bases. The CDR3 has 16 amino acids. As DNA, the CDR3 is TGTGCCAGCAGCCAAGTCGGGACGAAGAGCGCAGATACGCAGTATTTT. Translation: CASSQVGTKSADTQYF.

The chain recombines TRBV10-1 with TRBJ2-7; D is undetermined. This CDR3 region has 13 residues. Germline-derived CDR1 and CDR2 are WNHNN and SYGVQD (reference sequence). Trimming took off 3 bases at V and 2 bases at J, with 8 bases between the two ends. The chain's CDR3 is CASSEELPYEQYV. CDR3 DNA sequence: TGCGCCAGCAGTGAAGAACTTCCCTACGAGCAGTACGTC.